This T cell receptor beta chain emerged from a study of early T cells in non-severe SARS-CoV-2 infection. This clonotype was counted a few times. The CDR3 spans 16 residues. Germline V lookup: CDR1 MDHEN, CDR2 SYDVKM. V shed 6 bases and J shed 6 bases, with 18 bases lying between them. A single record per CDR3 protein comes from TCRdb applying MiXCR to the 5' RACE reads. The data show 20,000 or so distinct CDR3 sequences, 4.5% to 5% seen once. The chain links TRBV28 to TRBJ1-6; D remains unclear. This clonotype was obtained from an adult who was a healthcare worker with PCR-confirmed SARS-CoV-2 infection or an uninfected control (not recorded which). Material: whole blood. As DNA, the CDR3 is TGTGCCAGCAGACAAGCGGCAGGCAGGCGTAATTCACCCCTCCACTTT. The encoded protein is CASRQAAGRRNSPLHF.